This T cell receptor (beta chain) was sequenced during a study of blood T cell repertoires in COVID-19 (dated by TCRdb to the early 2020s). For the study in its entirety: The collaborator samples originated in the United States, Italy and Spain and spanned the acute and convalescent phases of COVID-19. The repertoires were released in a freely available public database meant as a resource for research on the immune response to SARS-CoV-2. Deeply sampled blood TCRbeta repertoires from subjects exposed to, actively infected with, or recovered from COVID-19 were included in the dataset. Where available, HLA class I and class II types were obtained from metadata supplied by the sample provider rather than from assay-based typing. The samples were drawn from the first 160 participants of the ongoing ImmuneRACE study and from under 1,500 subjects provided by 6 global collaborators. Nearly every sample came with metadata listing a de-identified subject ID, COVID-19 status, age in years and sex. The material from the prospective study consisted of cDNA or gDNA derived from T cells, B-cell-depleted T cells, or PBMCs.

This clone was picked up a small number of times. Its cognate antigen has yet to be identified. No base quality information exists; no much larger clone differs at one position. Results the study describes overall, beyond this receptor: The amount of clinical and demographic metadata varied by source and participant and was provided uncurated.

TCRbeta CDR3 regions were amplified from genomic DNA using the immunoSEQ Assay, a bias-controlled multiplex PCR. The authors' pipeline ran thus. The number of nucleated cells in each sample was estimated from the amplification of reference gene primers within the assay. To quantify the absolute abundance of each unique TCRbeta CDR3 rearrangement, sequence reads were collapsed and filtered. For each sample, productive Simpson clonality was calculated as the square root of Simpson's diversity index across productive rearrangements. Held by TCRdb, this immuneACCESS table contains in-frame sequences only and omits some clones. Under half of the omission traces to an unresolved V gene where checked; the cause of the rest is unknown. The V and J calls and clone size come from that table; D and trimming were worked out from the DNA. For this sample there are 150,000 to 200,000 clones; under 85% appear just once. Together, the top ten hold 17% of the sample.

Based on the germline V gene, the CDR1 and CDR2 sequences are SGHDN and FVKESK. Spanning cysteine to phenylalanine, the CDR3 consists of 16 amino acids. Only the CDR3 part of the read is kept: 48 bases, read in frame from the first base. V and J lose 0 bases and 7 bases, and a span of 15 bases separates them. The collaborating institutions used their own protocols to collect whole blood in K2EDTA tubes. For TCRbeta analysis, collaborators shipped samples as frozen whole blood, isolated PBMCs, or DNA extracted from either of those sample types. The chain is assembled from TRBV14 and TRBJ1-4, with no confidently assigned D gene. The sequenced sample consisted of peripheral blood. This TCR came from a man aged 55 to 70 with active or convalescent COVID-19. The nucleotides read TGTGCCAGCAGCCAAGATCAGGCGGGGAATGGTGAAAAACTGTTTTTT. Its product reads: CASSQDQAGNGEKLFF.